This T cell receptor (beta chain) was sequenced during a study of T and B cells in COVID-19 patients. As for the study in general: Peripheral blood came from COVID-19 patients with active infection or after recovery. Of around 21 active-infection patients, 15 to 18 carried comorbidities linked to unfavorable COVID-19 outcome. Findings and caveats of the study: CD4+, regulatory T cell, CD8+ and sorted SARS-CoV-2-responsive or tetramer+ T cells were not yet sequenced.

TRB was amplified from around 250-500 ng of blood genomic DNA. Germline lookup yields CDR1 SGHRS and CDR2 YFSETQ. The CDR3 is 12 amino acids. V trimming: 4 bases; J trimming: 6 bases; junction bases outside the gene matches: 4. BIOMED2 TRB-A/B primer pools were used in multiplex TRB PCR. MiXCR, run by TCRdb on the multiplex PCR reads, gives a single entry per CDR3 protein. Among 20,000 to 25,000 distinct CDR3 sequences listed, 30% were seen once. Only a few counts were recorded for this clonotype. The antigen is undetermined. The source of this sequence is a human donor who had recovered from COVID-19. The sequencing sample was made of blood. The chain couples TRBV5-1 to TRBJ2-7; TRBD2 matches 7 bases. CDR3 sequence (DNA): TGCGCCAGCAGCCACGGGAGGTGCGAGCAGTACTTC. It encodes CASSHGRCEQYF.